This T cell receptor beta chain came from a study of blood T cell repertoires in COVID-19. This table comes from immunoSEQ multiplex PCR, and its TCRdb copy is limited to in-frame clones, with some not included. The sample includes roughly 700,000 clones, more than 80% of them seen just once. With 6 bases removed from V and 9 bases from J, the gap between germline ends came to 11 bases. CDR1 and CDR2 from the germline V gene are GTSNPN and SVGIG (reference sequence). This CDR3 has 10 residues. This TCR was recovered from a woman in her late teens or twenties with acute or convalescent COVID-19. The V gene is TRBV30, the J gene TRBJ1-2; D not certain. The specimen sequenced was peripheral blood. CDR3 region: CACHMLSYTF. In DNA form, the CDR3 reads TGTGCCTGTCATATGCTAAGCTACACCTTC.